This T cell receptor beta chain appears in the sequencing data of a study of control samples from healthy donors and cancer patients. The repertoire was sequenced with immunoSEQ multiplex PCR; TCRdb's copy has only in-frame clones and lacks some. Of roughly 130,000 clones listed, 88% are singletons. Sample: blood. This sequence was found in a woman in her 30s in good health.

CDR3 sequence: CASSHGRDTSLDTQYF. Here the CDR3 DNA reads TGCGCCAGCAGCCATGGCCGGGACACCTCACTCGATACGCAGTATTTT. V and J are TRBV4-1 and TRBJ2-3, with a possible D match to TRBD1 (6 bases). Trimming took off 3 bases at V and 6 bases at J, with 19 bases between the two ends. The germline gives CDR1 MGHRA, CDR2 YSYEKL. This CDR3 region has 16 residues.